The rows below give T cell receptor beta chains drawn from one sample of a study of T-cell reconstitution after alpha-beta-depleted transplantation in children. MiXCR, run by TCRdb on the PCR reads, gives a single entry per CDR3 protein. The data show about 98,000 distinct CDR3 sequences, with about 22% seen just once and over 20% held by the top ten. Sequencing used PBMCs, obtained before TCRalphabeta/CD19-depleted stem cell transplant. The receptor set was obtained from a boy between 2 and 15 years old with acute lymphoblastic leukemia, due to receive a stem cell transplant. CDR3s include the opening cysteine and the closing phenylalanine or tryptophan. A D gene is named only where the DNA matches it firmly. The size of a clone is reported for some rows only, either as once, few or many, or as a class for expanded clones.

>NA|TRBJ2-1|NA|TRBV28
TGTGCCAGCAGTTTCGGGGAGCAGTTCTTC
CASSFGEQFF
>NA|TRBJ2-1|NA|TRBV4-2
TGTGCCAGCAGCCAAGATAGCGGAGGGGCCTTTTTTGAGCAGTTCTTC
CASSQDSGGAFFEQFF
>few|TRBJ2-1|TRBD1|TRBV6-5
TGTGCCAGCAGTCCGGGACAGGATTACAATGAGCAGTTCTTC
CASSPGQDYNEQFF
>NA|TRBJ2-7|TRBD1|TRBV4-3
TGCGCCAGCAGCCAAGACGTCATCCGGGACAGAAGCTACGAGCAGTACTTC
CASSQDVIRDRSYEQYF
>few|TRBJ2-2|TRBD2|TRBV29-1
TGCAGCGTTCTAGCGGAGGCCTACACCGGGGAGCTGTTTTTT
CSVLAEAYTGELFF
>NA|TRBJ1-2|TRBD1|TRBV2
TGTGCCAGCAGAAGGACAGGGTGGGACTATGGCTACACCTTC
CASRRTGWDYGYTF
>NA|TRBJ1-1|NA|TRBV7-9
TGTGCCAGCAGACCTCCCACAGGGAGGAACACTGAAGCTTTCTTT
CASRPPTGRNTEAFF
>NA|TRBJ1-3|TRBD1|TRBV30
TGTGCCTGGAGTGTGACAGGGGGTCCATCTGGAAACACCATATATTTT
CAWSVTGGPSGNTIYF
>NA|TRBJ2-1|TRBD2|TRBV12-3/TRBV12-4
TGTGCCAGCAGTCGAACCGGGACTAGCGGTAATGAGCAGTTCTTC
CASSRTGTSGNEQFF
>few|TRBJ2-7|TRBD2|TRBV11-2
TGTGCCAGCAGCTCCCGGGGGGGGCGCGACGAGCAGTACTTC
CASSSRGGRDEQYF
>NA|TRBJ2-7|TRBD1|TRBV18
TGTGCCAGCTCTGGGACAGGGGCTTACGAGCAGTACTTC
CASSGTGAYEQYF
>NA|TRBJ2-2|TRBD2|TRBV7-9
TGTGCCAGCAGACCTAGCGGAGGGTTTCCGGGCACCGGGGAGCTGTTTTTT
CASRPSGGFPGTGELFF
>NA|TRBJ1-2|NA|TRBV25-1
TGTGCCAGCAGTGGGAGTACTCTTAACTATGGCTACACCTTC
CASSGSTLNYGYTF
>many|TRBJ1-5|NA|TRBV28
TGTGCCAGCAGTTTCGTCTCGGGGGCGACTAATCAGCCCCAGCATTTT
CASSFVSGATNQPQHF
>many|TRBJ2-3|NA|TRBV5-1
TGCGCCAGCAGCATACAGAGCACAGATACGCAGTATTTT
CASSIQSTDTQYF
>NA|TRBJ2-1|NA|TRBV20-1
TGCTGTGCCACCTTGATAGCGGAGGGGAGCTCCTACAATGAGCAGTTCTTC
CCATLIAEGSSYNEQFF
>many|TRBJ2-7|NA|TRBV27
TGTGCCAGCAGTTTCAGGGCCGGATTCTACGAGCAGTACTTC
CASSFRAGFYEQYF
>NA|TRBJ2-7|NA|TRBV12-3/TRBV12-4
TGTGCCAGCAGTTTTCTTCAGGGTGATAGGCAGTACTTC
CASSFLQGDRQYF
>NA|TRBJ2-1|NA|TRBV4-3
TGCGCCAGCAGCCAAGGCCTTCGGGGGCACAATGAGCAGTTCTTC
CASSQGLRGHNEQFF
>NA|TRBJ2-1|NA|TRBV7-2
TGTGCCAGCAGCTCCCCTCCTCTATACAATGAGCAGTTCTTC
CASSSPPLYNEQFF
>few|TRBJ2-5|TRBD2|TRBV7-2
TGTGCCAGCAGCAGTGGGAGCGGGAGGTCAGAGACCCAGTACTTC
CASSSGSGRSETQYF
>NA|TRBJ2-7|NA|TRBV27
TGTGCCAGCTCTCGGGGGGCTAGCGGAGGGGCCTTCTACGAGCAGTACTTC
CASSRGASGGAFYEQYF